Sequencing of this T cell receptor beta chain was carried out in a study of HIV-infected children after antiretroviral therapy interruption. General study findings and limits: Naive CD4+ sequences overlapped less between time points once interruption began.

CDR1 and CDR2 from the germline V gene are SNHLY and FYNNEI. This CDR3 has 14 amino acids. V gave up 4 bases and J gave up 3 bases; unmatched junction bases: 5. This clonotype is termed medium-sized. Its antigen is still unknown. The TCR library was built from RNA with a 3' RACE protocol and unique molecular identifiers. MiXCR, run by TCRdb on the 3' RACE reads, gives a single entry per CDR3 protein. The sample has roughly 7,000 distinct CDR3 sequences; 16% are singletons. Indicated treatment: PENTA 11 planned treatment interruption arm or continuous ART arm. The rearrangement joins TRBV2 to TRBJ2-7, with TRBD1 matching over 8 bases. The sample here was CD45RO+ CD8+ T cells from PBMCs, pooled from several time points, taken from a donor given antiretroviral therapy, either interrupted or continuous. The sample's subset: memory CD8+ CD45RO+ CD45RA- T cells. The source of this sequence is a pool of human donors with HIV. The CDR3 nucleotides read TGTGCCAGCAGTGCCGGGACAGGACTCTACGAGCAGTACTTC. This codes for CASSAGTGLYEQYF.